This T cell receptor beta chain was sequenced during a study of patients and donors after allogeneic stem cell transplantation (dated by TCRdb to 2018 to 2021). Library construction relied on RT-PCR. Sequenced using a NextSeq 550. TCRdb reprocessing: public reads trimmed at Q25 with fastp, clones called with MiXCR, in-frame beta chains kept. Duplicate CDR3 protein sequences are folded into a single record with the most common DNA and genes. Across this sample there are 25,000 to 30,000 distinct CDR3 sequences, with around 7.9% seen only once. The biggest ten clones account for about 44% of the sample. This clonotype was observed a handful of times. It lacks a known antigen. The sample holds no much larger clone one base away, and base qualities are not on file. The TCR was taken from a human donor who was either an allogeneic HSCT recipient or a stem cell or donor lymphocyte infusion donor (not recorded which). It is not recorded whose cells these are; they may come from a transplant donor. The sequenced material came from blood, either unsorted or a sorted T cell fraction (not recorded which).

The sequence in DNA is TGTGCCAGCTCACCTAGGTCAGGGTCTGCGGGTTTGGGCTACACCTTC. The resulting protein is CASSPRSGSAGLGYTF. The chain employs TRBV18 and TRBJ1-2; TRBD1 is perhaps the D gene, given 5 matching bases. The junction carries 22 bases between V and J, which are trimmed by 3 bases and 8 bases respectively. The germline V gene supplies CDR1 KGHSH and CDR2 LQKENI. The CDR3 measures 16 amino acids from cysteine to phenylalanine. The sequence is cut down to CDR3 DNA, 48 bases in frame from base 1.